The rows below give T cell receptor beta chains drawn from one sample of a study of cytomegalovirus exposure and HLA in healthy donors. Repertoires were generated with immunoSEQ multiplex PCR, while TCRdb's copy carries only in-frame clones and drops some. The sample consists of approximately 130,000 clones, 87% of them appearing once. Sequenced: PBMCs. These receptors all come from a woman in her 30s in good health and CMV-seronegative. CDR3s include the opening cysteine and the closing phenylalanine or tryptophan. A D gene is named only where the DNA matches it firmly. Size is stated for part of the rows, as once, few or many counts, or as a class when the clone is expanded.

TRBV27	NA	TRBJ2-1	TRBD2	TGTGCCAGCAGTTTCTTTGGCGGGGGGGACTACAATGAGCAGTTCTTC	CASSFFGGGDYNEQFF
TRBV25-1	NA	TRBJ2-3	NA	TGTGCCAGCAGTGTTTCAGGCGCAGATACGCAGTATTTT	CASSVSGADTQYF
TRBV29-1	NA	TRBJ1-2	NA	TGCAGCGTCCTCCCAGAAATAACGGGCTACACCTTC	CSVLPEITGYTF
TRBV7-3	NA	TRBJ2-1	TRBD2	TGTGCCAGCAGCTTCGGCGGGGGCTCCTACAATGAGCAGTTCTTC	CASSFGGGSYNEQFF
TRBV7-9	NA	TRBJ2-7	NA	TGTGCCAGCAGCGGGACTCATAACTCCTACGAGCAGTACTTC	CASSGTHNSYEQYF
TRBV19	NA	TRBJ2-5	NA	TGTGCCAGTAGTTCCCTGGGTGCGGGCTCCTGGGAGCAGTACTTC	CASSSLGAGSWEQYF
TRBV19	few	TRBJ2-6	TRBD1	TGTGCCAGTAGTTCCGACAGGGGGCCAGGGGCCAACGTCCTGACTTTC	CASSSDRGPGANVLTF
TRBV6-6	NA	TRBJ1-1	TRBD1	TGTGCCAGCAAAGGGACAGGGGGCTTTAACACTGAAGCTTTCTTT	CASKGTGGFNTEAFF
TRBV15	NA	TRBJ2-7	TRBD1	TGTGCCACCAGCAGAGACCCGGACAGGGCCTACGAGCAGTACTTC	CATSRDPDRAYEQYF
TRBV20-1	NA	TRBJ2-1	NA	TGCAGTGCTCGTTACAATGAGCAGTTCTTC	CSARYNEQFF
TRBV18	NA	TRBJ2-2	NA	TGTGCCAGCTCACCCGCGGCCAGGGAAAACACCGGGGAGCTGTTTTTT	CASSPAARENTGELFF
TRBV18	NA	TRBJ1-5	NA	TGTGCCAGCTCACCCGACGACAGCTACCTAAGCAATCAGCCCCAGCATTTT	CASSPDDSYLSNQPQHF
TRBV7-6	NA	TRBJ2-7	NA	TGTGCCAGCAGCTTGCAGGGAAGGGGCTACGAGCAGTACTTC	CASSLQGRGYEQYF
TRBV18	NA	TRBJ2-1	TRBD1	TGTGCCAGCTCACCCTCCACAGGGGGCGAGCAGTTCTTC	CASSPSTGGEQFF
TRBV7-6	NA	TRBJ2-7	TRBD2	TGTGCCAGCAGCTTAGGCGGGGGGTCGGCCTACGAGCAGTACTTC	CASSLGGGSAYEQYF
TRBV19	few	TRBJ2-2	NA	TGTGCCAGTAGTCCCGGGGGGAACACCGGGGAGCTGTTTTTT	CASSPGGNTGELFF
TRBV7-2	NA	TRBJ2-4	TRBD2	TGTGCCAGCAGCTTATGGTCCCCGGGAGGGCTAGCCAAAAACATTCAGTACTTC	CASSLWSPGGLAKNIQYF
TRBV18	NA	TRBJ1-6	TRBD1	TGTGCCAGCTCACGACAGGGGGTCTATAATTCACCCCTCCACTTT	CASSRQGVYNSPLHF
TRBV7-6	once	TRBJ1-1	NA	TGTGCCAGCAGCTCGGGGGATGCGACTGAAGCTTTCTTT	CASSSGDATEAFF
TRBV29-1	NA	TRBJ2-7	TRBD1	TGCAGCGTCCGGCGACCTTCTGGGACAGGGGGCTTATACGAGCAGTACTTC	CSVRRPSGTGGLYEQYF
TRBV6-5	NA	TRBJ2-1	NA	TGTGCCAGCAGTTCCCAGACAAGCACCCCTCTCAATGAGCAGTTCTTC	CASSSQTSTPLNEQFF
TRBV7-2	NA	TRBJ2-3	TRBD1	TGTGCCAGCAGCGCGACCCGGGACAGGGGCACAGATACGCAGTATTTT	CASSATRDRGTDTQYF
TRBV4-3	NA	TRBJ2-1	TRBD2	TGCGCCAGCAGCCAAGCTAGCGGGGGCCGTTACAATGAGCAGTTCTTC	CASSQASGGRYNEQFF
TRBV11-1	NA	TRBJ2-7	NA	TGTGCCAGCAGCATCGACAGAGTCTACGAGCAGTACTTC	CASSIDRVYEQYF
TRBV7-6	NA	TRBJ2-6	NA	TGTGCCAGCAGCTCCCCCCTTAGGGGTTCTGGGGCCAACGTCCTGACTTTC	CASSSPLRGSGANVLTF
TRBV7-9	NA	TRBJ1-3	NA	TGTGCCAGCAGCTTAGCGGGAGCCTCTGGAAACACCATATATTTT	CASSLAGASGNTIYF
TRBV18	NA	TRBJ1-2	NA	TGTGCCAGCTCACCCGGACTAGGAGCTAACTATGGCTACACCTTC	CASSPGLGANYGYTF
TRBV18	once	TRBJ1-2	NA	TGTGCCAGCTCACGAAAGACAGGACTGCACGTCTATGGCTACACCTTC	CASSRKTGLHVYGYTF
TRBV10-3	NA	TRBJ2-7	TRBD1	TGTGCCATCAGTACCGGGACAGGCTCCTACGAGCAGTACTTC	CAISTGTGSYEQYF
TRBV28	NA	TRBJ2-3	TRBD2	TGTGCCAGCAGTTCGTACGGGGGGGCAGATACGCAGTATTTT	CASSSYGGADTQYF
TRBV7-2	NA	TRBJ2-5	NA	TGTGCCAGCAGCTTACCAAACCAAGAGACCCAGTACTTC	CASSLPNQETQYF
TRBV19	NA	TRBJ1-3	NA	TGTGCCAGTAGTATTCTCCTCGGGAACACCATATATTTT	CASSILLGNTIYF
TRBV19	NA	TRBJ1-2	TRBD1	TGTGCCAGTAGTCCGTATATGGGGACAGTCGTCTATGGCTACACCTTC	CASSPYMGTVVYGYTF
TRBV5-1	NA	TRBJ2-1	TRBD2	TGCGCCAGCAGCTTGGACCGGGACTATCTCAATGAGCAGTTCTTC	CASSLDRDYLNEQFF
TRBV5-4	NA	TRBJ1-2	TRBD1	TGTGCCAGCAGCCCGGGACAGTCTAACTATGGCTACACCTTC	CASSPGQSNYGYTF
TRBV4-1	NA	TRBJ1-1	TRBD1	TGCGCCAGCAGCCTCCCCGGGACAGGGAACCCTGAAGCTTTCTTT	CASSLPGTGNPEAFF
TRBV2	few	TRBJ1-1	NA	TGTGCCAGCAGTGACGGGACTGAAGCTTTCTTT	CASSDGTEAFF
TRBV5-6	once	TRBJ2-5	TRBD2	TGTGCCAGCAGCTCTCAAACTAGCGGGGAGACCCAGTACTTC	CASSSQTSGETQYF
TRBV6-6	once	TRBJ1-4	TRBD1	TGTGCCAGCAGTCCCCCCCCGGGACAGGGCCCTGAAAAACTGTTTTTT	CASSPPPGQGPEKLFF
TRBV13	NA	TRBJ2-4	TRBD1	TGTGCCAGCAGCTTATTAGGCAGGGGGCGATCTACCCAACGCCTGTGGGAAAACATTCAGTACTTC	CASSLLGRGRSTQRLWENIQYF
TRBV19	NA	TRBJ1-2	TRBD1	TGTGCCAGTAGTCTGCCGACAGGGCAAAGGGGCTACACCTTC	CASSLPTGQRGYTF
TRBV5-6	NA	TRBJ1-4	NA	TGTGCCAGCAGCTTAGGGGGGGCGGCAACTAATGAAAAACTGTTTTTT	CASSLGGAATNEKLFF
TRBV7-2	NA	TRBJ2-1	NA	TGTGCCAGCAGCCCATATGCCCAGGGGTCCTACAATGAGCAGTTCTTC	CASSPYAQGSYNEQFF
TRBV11-2	NA	TRBJ1-1	NA	TGTGCCAGCAGCTCGTGGAGGGGCGCGGGGAACACTGAAGCTTTCTTT	CASSSWRGAGNTEAFF
TRBV7-2	NA	TRBJ2-7	TRBD2	TGTGCCAGCAGCCCCTCGGCTAGCGGGGAGAGCTCCTACGAGCAGTACTTC	CASSPSASGESSYEQYF
TRBV28	NA	TRBJ2-3	TRBD2	TGTGCCAGCACTCCCCGGCGGGGGGATATTAGCACAGATACGCAGTATTTT	CASTPRRGDISTDTQYF